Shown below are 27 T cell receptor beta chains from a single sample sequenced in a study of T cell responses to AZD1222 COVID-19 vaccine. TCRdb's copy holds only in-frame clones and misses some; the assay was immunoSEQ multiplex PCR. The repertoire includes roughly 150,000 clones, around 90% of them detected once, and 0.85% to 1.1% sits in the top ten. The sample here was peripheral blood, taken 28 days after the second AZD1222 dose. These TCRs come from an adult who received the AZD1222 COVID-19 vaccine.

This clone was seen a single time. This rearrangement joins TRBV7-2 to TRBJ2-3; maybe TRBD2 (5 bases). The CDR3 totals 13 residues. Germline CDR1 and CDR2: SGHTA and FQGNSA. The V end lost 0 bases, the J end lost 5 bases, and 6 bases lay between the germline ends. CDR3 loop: CASSLAGRDTQYF. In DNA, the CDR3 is TGTGCCAGCAGCTTAGCGGGGAGAGATACGCAGTATTTT. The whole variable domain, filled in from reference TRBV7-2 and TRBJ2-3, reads GAGVSQSPSNKVTEKGKDVELRCDPISGHTALYWYRQSLGQGLEFLIYFQGNSAPDKSGLPSDRFSAERTGGSVSTLTIQRTQQEDSAVYLCASSLAGRDTQYFGPGTRLTVL.

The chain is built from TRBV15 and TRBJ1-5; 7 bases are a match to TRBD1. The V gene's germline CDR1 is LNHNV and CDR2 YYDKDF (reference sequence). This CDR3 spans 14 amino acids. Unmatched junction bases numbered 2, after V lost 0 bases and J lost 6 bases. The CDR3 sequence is CATSREGQTQPQHF. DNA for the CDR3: TGTGCCACCAGCAGAGAGGGACAGACTCAGCCCCAGCATTTT.

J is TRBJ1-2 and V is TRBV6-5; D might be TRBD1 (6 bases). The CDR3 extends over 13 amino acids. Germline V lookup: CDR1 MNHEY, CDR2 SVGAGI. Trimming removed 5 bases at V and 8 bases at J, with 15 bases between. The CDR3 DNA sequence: TGTGCCAGCAGTAATGGGGGGGGGCGAGGCTACACCTTC. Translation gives CASSNGGGRGYTF.

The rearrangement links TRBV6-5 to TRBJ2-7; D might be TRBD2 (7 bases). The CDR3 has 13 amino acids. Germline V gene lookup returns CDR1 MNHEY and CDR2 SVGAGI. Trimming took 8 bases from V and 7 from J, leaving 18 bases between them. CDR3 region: CASHTGLGREQYF. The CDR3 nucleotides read TGTGCCAGCCACACAGGGCTCGGGAGGGAGCAGTACTTC.

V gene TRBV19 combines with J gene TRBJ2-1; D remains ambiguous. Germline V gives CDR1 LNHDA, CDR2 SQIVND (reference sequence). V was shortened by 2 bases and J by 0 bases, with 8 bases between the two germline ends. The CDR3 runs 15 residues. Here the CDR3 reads CASSIPAVSYNEQFF. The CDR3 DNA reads TGTGCCAGTAGTATACCGGCGGTCTCCTACAATGAGCAGTTCTTC.

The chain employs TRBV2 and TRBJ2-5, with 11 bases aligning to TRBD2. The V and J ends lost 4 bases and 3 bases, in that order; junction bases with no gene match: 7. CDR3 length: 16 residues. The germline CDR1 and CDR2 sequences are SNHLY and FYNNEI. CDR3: CASSVPFSGGEETQYF. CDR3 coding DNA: TGTGCCAGCAGTGTTCCTTTTAGCGGGGGGGAAGAGACCCAGTACTTC.

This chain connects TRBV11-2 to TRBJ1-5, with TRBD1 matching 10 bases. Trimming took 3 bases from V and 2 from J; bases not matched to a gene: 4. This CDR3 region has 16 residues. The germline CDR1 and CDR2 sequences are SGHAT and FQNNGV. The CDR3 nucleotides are TGTGCCAGCAGCTTTGACGGGACAGGGGGCAATCAGCCCCAGCATTTT. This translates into CASSFDGTGGNQPQHF.

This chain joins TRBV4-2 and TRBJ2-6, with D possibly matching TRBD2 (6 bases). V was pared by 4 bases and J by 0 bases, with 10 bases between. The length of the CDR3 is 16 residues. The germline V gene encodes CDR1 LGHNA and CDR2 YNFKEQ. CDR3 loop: CASSLDGSSGANVLTF. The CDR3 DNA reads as TGTGCCAGCAGCCTAGACGGGAGCTCTGGGGCCAACGTCCTGACTTTC.

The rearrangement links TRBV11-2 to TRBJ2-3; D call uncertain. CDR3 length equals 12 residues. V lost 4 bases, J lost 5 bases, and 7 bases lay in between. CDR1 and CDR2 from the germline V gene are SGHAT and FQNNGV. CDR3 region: CASSSNRDTQYF. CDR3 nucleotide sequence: TGTGCCAGCAGCTCGAATCGAGATACGCAGTATTTT.

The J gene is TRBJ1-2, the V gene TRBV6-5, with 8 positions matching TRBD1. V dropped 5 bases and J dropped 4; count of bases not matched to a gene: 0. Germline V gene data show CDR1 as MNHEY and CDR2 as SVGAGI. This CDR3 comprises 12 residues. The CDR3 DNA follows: TGTGCCAGCAGTACAGGGGGCTATGGCTACACCTTC. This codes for CASSTGGYGYTF.

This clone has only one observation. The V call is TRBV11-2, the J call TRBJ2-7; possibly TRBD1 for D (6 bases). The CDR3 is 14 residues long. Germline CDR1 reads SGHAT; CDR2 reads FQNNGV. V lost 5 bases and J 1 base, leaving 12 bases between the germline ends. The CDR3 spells CASSIGQRSYEQYF. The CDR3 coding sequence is TGTGCCAGCAGCATCGGACAGCGGTCCTACGAGCAGTACTTC.

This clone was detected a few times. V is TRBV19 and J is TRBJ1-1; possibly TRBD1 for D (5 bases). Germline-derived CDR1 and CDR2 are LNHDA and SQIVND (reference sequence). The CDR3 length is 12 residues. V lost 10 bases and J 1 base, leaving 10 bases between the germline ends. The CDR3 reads CATADRNTEAFF. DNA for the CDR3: TGTGCCACCGCTGACAGGAACACTGAAGCTTTCTTT.

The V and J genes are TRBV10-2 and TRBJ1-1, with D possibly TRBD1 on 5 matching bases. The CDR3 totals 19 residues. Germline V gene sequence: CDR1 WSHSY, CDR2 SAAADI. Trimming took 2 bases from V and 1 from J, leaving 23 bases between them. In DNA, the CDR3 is TGCGCCAGCAGTGAGGGGCCGGGGGTCAAGAGAGAATCGAACACTGAAGCTTTCTTT. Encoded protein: CASSEGPGVKRESNTEAFF.

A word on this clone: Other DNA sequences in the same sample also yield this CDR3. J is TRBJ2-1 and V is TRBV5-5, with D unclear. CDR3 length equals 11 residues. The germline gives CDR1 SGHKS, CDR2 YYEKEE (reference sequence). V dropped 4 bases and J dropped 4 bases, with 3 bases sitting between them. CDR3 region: CASSLYNEQFF. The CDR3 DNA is TGTGCCAGCAGCCTTTACAATGAGCAGTTCTTC.

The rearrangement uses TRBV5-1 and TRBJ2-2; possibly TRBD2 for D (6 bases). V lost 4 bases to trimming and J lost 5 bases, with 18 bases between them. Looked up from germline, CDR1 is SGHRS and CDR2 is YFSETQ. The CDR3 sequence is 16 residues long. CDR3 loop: CASSGFAGTRTGELFF. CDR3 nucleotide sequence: TGCGCCAGCAGCGGATTCGCCGGGACTCGTACCGGGGAGCTGTTTTTT.

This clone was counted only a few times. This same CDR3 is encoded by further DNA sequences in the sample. As DNA, the CDR3 is TGTGCCAGCAGTTACTCAGGGGGGAACACTGAAGCTTTCTTT. Protein sequence: CASSYSGGNTEAFF. The chain has TRBV6-5 and TRBJ1-1; weak D call: TRBD1 (6 bases). Germline-derived CDR1 and CDR2 are MNHEY and SVGAGI. The V and J ends lost 0 bases and 1 base respectively, with 6 bases between them. The CDR3 consists of 14 residues.

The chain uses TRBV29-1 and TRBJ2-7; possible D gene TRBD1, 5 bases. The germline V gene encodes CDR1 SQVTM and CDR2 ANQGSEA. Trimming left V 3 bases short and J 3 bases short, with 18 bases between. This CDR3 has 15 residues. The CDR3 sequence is CSVDLSRRQLYEQYF. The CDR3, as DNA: TGCAGCGTTGATCTTAGCCGAAGACAGCTCTACGAGCAGTACTTC.

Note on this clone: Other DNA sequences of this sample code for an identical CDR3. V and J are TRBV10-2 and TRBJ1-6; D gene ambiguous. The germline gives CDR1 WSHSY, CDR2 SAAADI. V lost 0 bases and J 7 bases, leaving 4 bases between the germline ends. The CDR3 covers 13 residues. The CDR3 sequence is CASSESINSPLHF. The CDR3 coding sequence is TGCGCCAGCAGTGAGTCGATCAATTCACCCCTCCACTTT.

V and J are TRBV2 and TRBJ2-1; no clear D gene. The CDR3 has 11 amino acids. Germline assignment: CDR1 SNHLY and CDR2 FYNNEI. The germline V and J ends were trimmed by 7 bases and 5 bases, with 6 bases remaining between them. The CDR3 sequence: CASNWDNEQFF. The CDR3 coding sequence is TGTGCCAGCAACTGGGACAATGAGCAGTTCTTC.

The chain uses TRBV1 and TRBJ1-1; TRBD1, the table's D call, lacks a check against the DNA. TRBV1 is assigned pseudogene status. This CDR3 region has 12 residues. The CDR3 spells CTSRSGPTEAFF. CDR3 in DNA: TGCACCAGCAGGTCAGGGCCGACTGAAGCTTTCTTT.

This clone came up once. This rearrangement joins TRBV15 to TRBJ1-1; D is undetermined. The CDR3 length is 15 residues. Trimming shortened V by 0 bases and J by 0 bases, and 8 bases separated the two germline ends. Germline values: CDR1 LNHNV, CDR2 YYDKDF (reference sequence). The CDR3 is CATSREGIMNTEAFF. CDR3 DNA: TGTGCCACCAGCAGAGAGGGGATAATGAACACTGAAGCTTTCTTT.

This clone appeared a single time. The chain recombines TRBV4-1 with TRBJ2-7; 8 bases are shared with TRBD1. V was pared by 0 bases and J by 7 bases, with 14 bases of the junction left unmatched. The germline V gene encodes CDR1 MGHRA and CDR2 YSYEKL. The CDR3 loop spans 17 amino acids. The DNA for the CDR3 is TGCGCCAGCAGCCAAGATCCTCGGGGGCAGGGGGCTGGAGAGCAGTACTTC. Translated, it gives CASSQDPRGQGAGEQYF.

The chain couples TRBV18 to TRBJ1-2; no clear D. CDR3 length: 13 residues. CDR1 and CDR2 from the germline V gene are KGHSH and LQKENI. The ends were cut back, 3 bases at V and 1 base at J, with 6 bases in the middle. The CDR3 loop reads CASSPYSNYGYTF. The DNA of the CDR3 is TGTGCCAGCTCACCTTATAGTAACTATGGCTACACCTTC.

The CDR3 region has the DNA TGTGCCAGCAGTTACGCGGGTCTCGGCGGGGAGCTGTTTTTT. Translating gives CASSYAGLGGELFF. The chain employs TRBV6-5 and TRBJ2-2; possible D gene TRBD2, 5 bases. With 2 bases removed from V and 7 bases from J, the gap between germline ends came to 11 bases. This CDR3 has 14 residues. Germline assignment: CDR1 MNHEY and CDR2 SVGAGI.

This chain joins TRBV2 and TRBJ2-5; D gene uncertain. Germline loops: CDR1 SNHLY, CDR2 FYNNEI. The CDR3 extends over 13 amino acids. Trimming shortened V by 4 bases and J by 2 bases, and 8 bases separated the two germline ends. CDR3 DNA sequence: TGTGCCAGCAGTGCTAACAGACAAGAGACCCAGTACTTC. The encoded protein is CASSANRQETQYF.

CDR3 in DNA: TGTGCCAGCAGCTTAGAGGTTTCACCCCTCCACTTT. Protein sequence: CASSLEVSPLHF. The gene calls are TRBV7-9 and TRBJ1-6, with D hard to call. Trimming pared 1 base from V and 9 bases from J, leaving 4 bases between. The length of the CDR3 is 12 residues. The germline CDR1 and CDR2 sequences are SEHNR and FQNEAQ (reference sequence).

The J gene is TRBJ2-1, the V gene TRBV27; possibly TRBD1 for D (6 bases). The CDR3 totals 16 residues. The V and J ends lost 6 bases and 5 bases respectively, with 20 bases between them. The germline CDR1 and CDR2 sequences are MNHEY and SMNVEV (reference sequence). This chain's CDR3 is CASSRRGLDRNNEQFF. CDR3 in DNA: TGTGCCAGCAGCCGTAGGGGCCTGGACAGAAACAATGAGCAGTTCTTC.